Reported below is one T cell receptor (beta chain). These data are taken from a study of shared clonotypes between healthy human individuals. Both CD45RO+ cells and CCR7-negative CD45RA+ TemRA cells were combined to make up CD8 memory. The protocol was immunoSEQ multiplex PCR, while the TCRdb copy is restricted to in-frame clones and leaves out a portion. The table includes roughly 720,000 clones, around 91% detected once. The CDR3 length is 15 residues. Germline CDR1 is MNHEY and CDR2 is SVGAGI. After removal of 0 bases from V and 5 bases from J, the junction contained 5 bases not matched to a gene. The sequencing sample was made of memory CD8+ T cells from PBMCs. Regarding subset: CD45RO+ cells pooled with CCR7-negative TemRA cells. The chain employs TRBV6-5 and TRBJ2-5; 8 bases line up with TRBD2. This TCR derives from a man between 18 and 35 years old in good health. Some clones in this sample may be carry-over from other donors' samples. CDR3 sequence: CASSYSGTSGETQYF. As DNA, the CDR3 is TGTGCCAGCAGTTACTCCGGGACTAGTGGGGAGACCCAGTACTTC.